These 5 T cell receptor beta chains share one sample of origin, sequenced in a study of post-analysis software for immune sequencing data. Findings and caveats of the study: Among 5 or 6 TRBV segments more frequent in patients than controls were TRBV5-6, TRBV5-1 and TRBV20-1.

No cognate antigen is known for these TCRs. Each TCR beta cDNA library carried unique molecular identifiers. TCRdb re-called the PCR reads with MiXCR, one entry per CDR3 protein. The sample lists a few hundred thousand distinct CDR3 sequences, less than 40% occurring once. The sequenced material came from blood. The receptors were gathered from a girl between 5 and 17 years old with multiple sclerosis.

Notes on this clonotype: This CDR3 fails to terminate in the conserved phenylalanine or tryptophan, so it likely reflects a read error. The chain is built from TRBV5-1 and TRBJ2-6; TRBD1 or TRBD2 may be the D gene (5 bases each). V gave up 4 bases and J gave up 4 bases, with 12 bases separating them. There are 15 residues in the CDR3. Germline V gene sequence: CDR1 SGHRS, CDR2 YFSETQ. Here the CDR3 DNA reads TGCGCCAGCAGCCTAGCAGGGTCCGGGGCCAACGTCCTGACTGTC. Translated, it gives CASSLAGSGANVLTV.

This clonotype was found a few times. This chain links TRBV7-2 with TRBJ2-7; the D gene is possibly TRBD2 (6 bases). V shed 5 bases and J shed 3 bases, with 17 bases lying between them. The CDR3 runs 15 residues. Germline values: CDR1 SGHTA, CDR2 FQGNSA. The CDR3 region is CASSPHGTDYYEQYF. CDR3 DNA: TGTGCCAGCAGCCCCCACGGGACGGACTACTACGAGCAGTACTTC. Filled out from reference TRBV7-2 and TRBJ2-7, the complete variable domain reads GAGVSQSPSNKVTEKGKDVELRCDPISGHTALYWYRQSLGQGLEFLIYFQGNSAPDKSGLPSDRFSAERTGGSVSTLTIQRTQQEDSAVYLCASSPHGTDYYEQYFGPGTRLTVT.

Concerning this clonotype itself: The junction shows a germline mismatch at one end, possibly a read error. The chain is built from TRBV10-3 and TRBJ2-1; no clear D. The length of the CDR3 is 13 residues. Looked up from germline, CDR1 is ENHRY and CDR2 is SYGVKD. The CDR3 sequence: CAIRESATNEQFF. DNA for the CDR3: TGTGCCATCAGGGAGTCGGCAACCAATGAGCAGTTCTTC.

DNA for the CDR3: TGTGCCAGCAGCCCTAGACTGACTAGCACAGATACGCAGTATTTT. This codes for CASSPRLTSTDTQYF. The chain links TRBV7-9 to TRBJ2-3, with D hard to call. V dropped 5 bases and J dropped 0 bases, with 12 bases sitting between them. The CDR3 has 15 amino acids. The germline CDR1 and CDR2 sequences are SEHNR and FQNEAQ (reference sequence).

This clonotype was detected a few times. J is TRBJ1-1 and V is TRBV5-1; D not resolved. CDR3 length: 15 residues. Germline loops: CDR1 SGHRS, CDR2 YFSETQ. V was trimmed by 2 bases and J by 1 base, leaving 12 bases between them. CDR3 nucleotides: TGCGCCAGCAGCTTATCCGGGAGGGAGAACACTGAAGCTTTCTTT. As protein: CASSLSGRENTEAFF.